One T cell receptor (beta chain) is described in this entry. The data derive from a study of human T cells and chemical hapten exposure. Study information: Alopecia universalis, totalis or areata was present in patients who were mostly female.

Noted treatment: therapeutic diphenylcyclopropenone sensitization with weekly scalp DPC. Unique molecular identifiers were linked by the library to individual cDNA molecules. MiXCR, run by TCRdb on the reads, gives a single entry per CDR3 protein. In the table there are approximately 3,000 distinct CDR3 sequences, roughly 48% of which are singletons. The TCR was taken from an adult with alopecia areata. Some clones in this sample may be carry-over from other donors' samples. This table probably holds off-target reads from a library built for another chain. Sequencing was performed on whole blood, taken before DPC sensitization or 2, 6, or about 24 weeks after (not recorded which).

CDR3 in DNA: TGCAGTGCTAGAGTCGGGGGCGGGACCCAGTACTTC. Translating it yields CSARVGGGTQYF. The rearrangement uses TRBV20-1 and TRBJ2-5; D might be TRBD1 or TRBD2, each matching 6 bases. The ends were cut back, 1 base at V and 7 bases at J, with 10 bases in the middle. CDR3 length: 12 residues. The germline CDR1 and CDR2 sequences are DFQATT and SNEGSKA (reference sequence).